This TCR beta chain is drawn from a study of blood T cell repertoires in COVID-19. Across the study: T cells, B-cell-depleted T cells, or PBMCs provided the cDNA or gDNA that served as material.

Authors' analysis steps: Reference gene primer amplification yielded estimated nucleated cell counts. This table comes from immunoSEQ multiplex PCR, and its TCRdb copy is limited to in-frame clones, with some not included. The V and J calls and clone size come from that table; D and trimming were worked out from the DNA. Among roughly 170,000 clones, around four fifths were seen once, and the ten largest hold less than 4.5%. There are 16 residues in the CDR3. The V end was cut by 1 base, the J end by 3 bases, with 16 bases between. Germline V lookup: CDR1 MGHRA, CDR2 YSYEKL. The TCR sequence derives from a woman between 45 and 65 years old in a cohort exposed to, infected with or recovered from COVID-19 (not recorded which). Sequencing was carried out using PBMCs or T cells enriched from blood (not recorded which). The V and J genes are TRBV4-1 and TRBJ2-7; weak D call: TRBD1 (5 bases). The CDR3 nucleotides read TGCGCCAGCAGCCAAGTAGGGTCGTGGGGCCACTACGAGCAGTACTTC. This gives the protein CASSQVGSWGHYEQYF.